This T cell receptor beta chain was recovered during a study of T cell repertoires in cytomegalovirus infection (dated by TCRdb to between 2018 and 2020). The study in broad terms: Alongside well-studied HLA-B-restricted epitopes, the peptide stimulations were aimed at recently identified HLA-C-restricted CMV epitopes, whose presentation resists viral immunomodulation. Because public TCR beta signatures pointed to carriage of CMV infection together with the matching HLA type, the HLA type of each donor mattered for the analysis.

The investigation overall reported the following: The ex vivo response was dominated by HLA-C-restricted CMV-specific TCR beta clonotypes, which also provided the single most frequent clonotype in two of eight donors. Carriers of CMV infection plus the relevant HLA type were discriminated by the cumulative frequency of public TCR beta family members in the study cohort and in an independent roughly 400-donor cohort.

The sequencer listed for this sample is Illumina HiSeq 1500. The raw public data were reprocessed by TCRdb itself: fastp quality trimming at Q25, MiXCR clonotype calling, in-frame beta chains only. Entries that share a CDR3 protein sequence are merged under the most common genes and DNA. The table for this sample lists approximately 600,000 distinct CDR3 sequences; roughly 42% of them were counted only once. In total, the top ten clones hold 48% of the sample. Its CDR3 holds 18 amino acids, cysteine through phenylalanine. Only CDR3 DNA is held: 54 bases, read in frame from base 1. V is cut back by 6 bases and J by 0 bases, with 9 bases in the junction unmatched. The germline V gene sets CDR1 to KGHSH and CDR2 to LQKENI. The treatment or condition label of this sample denotes: in vitro stimulation with specific CMV peptide epitopes to enrich CMV-specific T cells. Worth noting for this clonotype: Its antigen target is currently unknown. Per-base qualities were not stored, and no clone one base away is much larger.

The sequence joins TRBV18 to TRBJ2-1, and 12 junctional nucleotides match TRBD2. The starting material was cultured PBMCs, obtained from culture after CMV antigen stimulation. The clonotype originates from a human donor in good health (CMV status not recorded). Some clones in this sample may be carry-over from other donors' samples. The CDR3 protein sequence reads: CASSLTSGGQSSYNEQFF. The nucleotides read TGTGCCAGCTCTCTGACTAGCGGGGGTCAGAGCTCCTACAATGAGCAGTTCTTC.